This record looks at one TCR beta chain sequence and its context. Its antigen remains unknown. Germline assignment: CDR1 MNHEY and CDR2 SMNVEV (reference sequence). V was cut by 2 bases and J by 3 bases, with 11 bases left in between. The CDR3 contains 14 residues. Here immunoSEQ multiplex PCR was the method, and the copy in TCRdb shows in-frame clones only, minus some. The table lists about 130,000 clones, 80% to 95% of them singletons. The source of the sample is a study of graft-versus-host responses after intestinal transplantation. General observations from the study: GvH clones were found in recipient marrow; some appeared first in ileum or blood. High graft-versus-host to host-versus-graft clonal ratios were found in allografts of patients who had graft-donor T cell macrochimerism. Early after transplant, HvG declines were associated with peak levels of circulating GvH clones.

The specimen was unstimulated CD4+ T cells sorted from spleen or lymph node cells, collected before intestinal transplant. V and J are TRBV27 and TRBJ2-7; D gene unclear. This receptor was obtained from a human donor who received an intestinal transplant. CDR3 sequence: CASSLKVEIYEQYF. CDR3 DNA sequence: TGTGCCAGCAGTTTAAAGGTAGAGATCTACGAGCAGTACTTC.